The TCR beta chain described here comes from a study of blood T cell repertoires in COVID-19. Study at large: Samples representing acute and convalescent COVID-19 were sourced from the United States, Italy and Spain. PBMCs, B-cell-depleted T cells, or T cells were the source of the cDNA or gDNA that made up the material.

The germline V gene has CDR1 SQVTM and CDR2 ANQGSEA. The length of the CDR3 is 12 residues. J gave up 6 bases and V 6 bases, and 7 bases lay outside the gene matches. The method was immunoSEQ multiplex PCR; TCRdb's version includes in-frame clones alone and lacks a portion of them. The profile shows approximately 70,000 clones, about nine tenths of them singletons. Sequenced material: peripheral blood. The sequence was obtained from a man aged 65 to 79 with active or convalescent COVID-19. J is TRBJ1-1 and V is TRBV29-1, with TRBD1 matching over 7 bases. CDR3 amino acids: CSVYRGTAEAFF. The DNA for the CDR3 is TGCAGCGTCTACAGGGGTACCGCTGAAGCTTTCTTT.